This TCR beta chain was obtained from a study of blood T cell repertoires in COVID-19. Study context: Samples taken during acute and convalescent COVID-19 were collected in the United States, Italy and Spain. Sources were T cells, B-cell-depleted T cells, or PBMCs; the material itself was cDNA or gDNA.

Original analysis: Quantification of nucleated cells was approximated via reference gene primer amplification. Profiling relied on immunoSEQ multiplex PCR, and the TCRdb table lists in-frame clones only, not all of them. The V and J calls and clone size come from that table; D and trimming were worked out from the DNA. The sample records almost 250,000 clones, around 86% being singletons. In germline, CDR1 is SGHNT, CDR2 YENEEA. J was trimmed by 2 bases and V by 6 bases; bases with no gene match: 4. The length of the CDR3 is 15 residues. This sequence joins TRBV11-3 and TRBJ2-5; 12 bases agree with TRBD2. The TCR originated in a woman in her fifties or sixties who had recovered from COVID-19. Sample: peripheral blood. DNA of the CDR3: TGTGCCAGCAGTCAAGGACTAGCGGGACAAGAGACCCAGTACTTC. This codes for CASSQGLAGQETQYF.